This TCR beta chain was sequenced for a study of type 1 regulatory T cells. Study in general: T-allo10 is a Tr1-enriched, alloantigen-specific CD4 T cell product made in vitro.

The CDR3 contains 12 residues. Trimming left V 4 bases short and J 5 bases short, with 11 bases between. Germline V gene data show CDR1 as DFQATT and CDR2 as SNEGSKA (reference sequence). TCRdb passed the reads through MiXCR, listing each CDR3 protein once. The sample has some 100,000 distinct CDR3 sequences, roughly a third seen once; the top ten hold roughly 2.4%. The chain uses TRBV20-1 and TRBJ2-5; maybe TRBD2 (5 bases). Material for sequencing was CD4+ T cells, either the whole sample or a sorted fraction (not recorded which). This clonotype originated in a human donor in good health. CDR3 in amino acids: CSAKPGLETQYF. For the CDR3, the DNA is TGCAGTGCTAAGCCGGGGTTGGAGACCCAGTACTTC.